This TCR beta chain was captured by sequencing in a study of blood T cell repertoires in COVID-19 (dated by TCRdb to about 2020). Regarding the complete study: Samples covering the acute and convalescent phases of COVID-19 were provided by collaborators in the United States, Italy and Spain. The repertoires were released in a freely available public database intended as a resource for research on the immune response to SARS-CoV-2. Where HLA class I and class II types were available, the types were taken from metadata supplied by the sample provider, not from assay-based typing. Deeply sampled blood TCRbeta repertoires from subjects exposed to, actively infected with, or recovered from COVID-19 were included in the dataset. The sample metadata nearly always contained a de-identified subject ID, COVID-19 status, age in years and sex. Samples were obtained from the ongoing ImmuneRACE study (first 160 participants) and from about 1,300 subjects provided by 6 global collaborators. The prospective study material was composed of cDNA or gDNA derived from T cells, B-cell-depleted T cells, or PBMCs.

Study-wide findings and limitations: How much clinical and demographic metadata was included differed by source and by participant, and the metadata was provided uncurated.

This clone was observed at least ten times. The antigen this receptor binds is unknown. No base quality values were provided; no much bigger clone lies one nucleotide off. The collaborating institutions used their own protocols to collect whole blood in K2EDTA tubes. For TCRbeta analysis, collaborators shipped samples as frozen whole blood, isolated PBMCs, or DNA extracted from either of those sample types. The immunoSEQ Assay, a bias-controlled multiplex PCR, was used to amplify TCRbeta CDR3 regions from genomic DNA. The published analysis was carried out like this. The number of nucleated cells in each sample was estimated from the amplification of reference gene primers within the assay. To quantify the absolute abundance of each unique TCRbeta CDR3 rearrangement, sequence reads were collapsed and filtered. For each sample, productive Simpson clonality was calculated as the square root of Simpson's diversity index across productive rearrangements. TCRdb took over this immuneACCESS table, retaining in-frame rearrangements with V and J assigned. Such tables are incomplete; in checked studies, under half of the missing clones stem from an unresolved V gene, and the remainder is unexplained. The V and J calls and the clone size are those of that table, but D and trimming were determined from the DNA. Present in this sample are 150,000 to 200,000 clones, about 81% of which were seen just once. The top ten constitute around 19% of the sample.

CDR1 and CDR2 are drawn from the germline V gene: MGHDK, SYGVNS. The CDR3 covers 15 residues, taking in both the cysteine and the phenylalanine. Only CDR3 DNA remains: 45 bases, in frame from the first base. Trimming removed 3 bases from V and 7 bases from J; the gene matches leave 6 bases unexplained. This receptor chain uses TRBV25-1 and TRBJ1-6, and 7 bases in between align with TRBD1. The sample taken for sequencing was peripheral blood. This clonotype was obtained from a woman of 80 years or more with acute or convalescent COVID-19. In nucleotides, the sequence is TGTGCCAGCAGTGAGAACAGGGGCAGGAATTCACCCCTCCACTTT. It encodes CASSENRGRNSPLHF.